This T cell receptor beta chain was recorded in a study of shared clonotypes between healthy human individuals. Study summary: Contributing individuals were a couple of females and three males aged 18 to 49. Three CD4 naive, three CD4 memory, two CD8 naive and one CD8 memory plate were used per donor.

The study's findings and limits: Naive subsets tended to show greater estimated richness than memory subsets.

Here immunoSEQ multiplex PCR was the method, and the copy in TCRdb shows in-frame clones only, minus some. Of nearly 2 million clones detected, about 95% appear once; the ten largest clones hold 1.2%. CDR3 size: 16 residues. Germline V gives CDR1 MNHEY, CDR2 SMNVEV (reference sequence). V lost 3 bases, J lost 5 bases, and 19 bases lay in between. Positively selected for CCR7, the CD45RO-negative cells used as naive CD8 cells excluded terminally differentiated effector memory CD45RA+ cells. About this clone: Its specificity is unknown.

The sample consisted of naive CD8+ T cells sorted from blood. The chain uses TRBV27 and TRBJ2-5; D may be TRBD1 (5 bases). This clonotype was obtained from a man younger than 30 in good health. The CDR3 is CASSFGARRDGETQYF. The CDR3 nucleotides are TGTGCCAGCAGTTTTGGGGCCCGGCGTGACGGGGAGACCCAGTACTTC.